This TCR beta chain derives from a study of beta chain features in type 1 diabetes. Study overall: Healthy donors resembled patients in age, gender and cell yields.

Of the isolated RNA, all was reverse transcribed, and so the sequenced material was expressed TCRB transcripts. Assay: immunoSEQ multiplex PCR; the TCRdb copy retains only in-frame clones and omits some. The profile covers a few hundred thousand clones, with around 9.9% appearing a single time and over 0.015% taken by the ten largest. Sorting based on CD45RO/CCR7/CD25/CD127/CD95/CD27 separated CD4+ naive, central memory, regulatory and stem cell-like memory cells. Study-level points and caveats: Compared to healthy donors, patients appeared to have naive, central memory and Treg TCRB repertoires that were more alike. When Type 1 diabetes patients were examined, their TCRB CDR3s proved moderately but significantly shorter in all four CD4+ subsets.

The CDR3 sequence is 14 residues long. The trim removed 2 bases at V and 0 bases at J, leaving 3 bases unmatched. Germline V gene sequence: CDR1 GTSNPN, CDR2 SVGIG (reference sequence). This clone appeared a few times. Antigen unknown. Additional DNA sequences in this sample encode the identical CDR3. The V and J genes are TRBV30 and TRBJ2-7; 8 nucleotides align to TRBD1. The material sequenced was naive CD4+ T cells from blood. The receptor was isolated from a young man with type 1 diabetes. The CDR3 nucleotides are TGTGCCTGGAGTACAGGGGGGAGCTCCTACGAGCAGTACTTC. This codes for CAWSTGGSSYEQYF.